Each of the 12 T cell receptor beta chains below was sequenced from the same sample in a study of blood T cell repertoires in COVID-19. Using immunoSEQ multiplex PCR, the repertoire was profiled, and TCRdb retains in-frame clones only, with some absent. The sample includes a few hundred thousand clones, about 90% seen only once; the top ten take approximately 10%. The sequencing sample was made of peripheral blood. The receptors were gathered from a woman between 65 and 79 years old with COVID-19, enrolled during active disease.

The rearrangement links TRBV7-2 to TRBJ1-1; TRBD1 matches at 7 bases. Germline V lookup: CDR1 SGHTA, CDR2 FQGNSA. The CDR3 runs 14 residues. Germline trimming cut 2 bases from V and 3 bases from J; bases unmatched to any gene: 3. The CDR3, as DNA: TGTGCCAGCAGCTTACAGGGGGGTGACACTGAAGCTTTCTTT. This sequence encodes CASSLQGGDTEAFF.

This chain links TRBV5-1 with TRBJ2-3; 10 bases match TRBD1. The CDR3 spans 15 residues. The V gene end was trimmed by 2 bases and the J gene end by 3 bases; junction bases not matched to a gene: 3. Germline V gene lookup returns CDR1 SGHRS and CDR2 YFSETQ. CDR3 sequence reads: CASSFPGQGTDTQYF. In DNA form, the CDR3 reads TGCGCCAGCAGCTTTCCGGGACAGGGGACAGATACGCAGTATTTT.

The chain links TRBV11-2 to TRBJ2-1; 8 nucleotides agree with TRBD2. V gave up 5 bases and J gave up 0 bases; unmatched junction bases: 0. The CDR3 sequence is 14 residues long. In germline, CDR1 is SGHAT, CDR2 FQNNGV. The CDR3 DNA sequence: TGTGCCAGCAGCCGGGGGGGCTCCTACAATGAGCAGTTCTTC. This gives the protein CASSRGGSYNEQFF.

V gene TRBV25-1 combines with J gene TRBJ1-5; D is unclear. The CDR3 consists of 14 residues. Germline CDR1 MGHDK, CDR2 SYGVNS. Trimming left V 2 bases short and J 2 bases short, with 7 bases between. The CDR3 bases are TGTGCCAGCAGTGAAGCCCGGGGCAATCAGCCCCAGCATTTT. Translation: CASSEARGNQPQHF.

The chain uses TRBV19 and TRBJ1-5; a possible D gene is TRBD1 (6 bases). The CDR3 is made up of 15 amino acids. CDR1 LNHDA and CDR2 SQIVND come from the germline V gene (reference sequence). The V end was cut by 4 bases, the J end by 3 bases, with 13 bases between. CDR3 residues: CASSTPNRDNQPQHF. In nucleotides, the CDR3 is TGTGCCAGTAGTACACCGAACAGGGACAATCAGCCCCAGCATTTT. The full variable domain, in which reference TRBV19 and TRBJ1-5 provide the parts outside the CDR3, is DGGITQSPKYLFRKEGQNVTLSCEQNLNHDAMYWYRQDPGQGLRLIYYSQIVNDFQKGDIAEGYSVSREKKESFPLTVTSAQKNPTAFYLCASSTPNRDNQPQHFGDGTRLSIL.

This rearrangement joins TRBV27 to TRBJ1-2, with no clear D. V gave up 5 bases and J gave up 4 bases, with 14 bases separating them. This CDR3 has 14 amino acids. Germline CDR1 is MNHEY and CDR2 is SMNVEV (reference sequence). CDR3 bases: TGTGCCAGCAGTAAGGGAGTCCCCCCCTATGGCTACACCTTC. As protein: CASSKGVPPYGYTF.

V and J are TRBV19 and TRBJ2-7, with TRBD2 as a possible D gene (6 bases). Trimming pared 10 bases from V and 0 bases from J, leaving 16 bases between. CDR1 is LNHDA and CDR2 is SQIVND in the germline V gene (reference sequence). The CDR3 consists of 14 residues. The CDR3 is CATSGLGGSYEQYF. CDR3 coding DNA: TGTGCCACCTCCGGGCTGGGGGGCTCCTACGAGCAGTACTTC.

The chain links TRBV28 to TRBJ2-3; perhaps TRBD2 as D (6 bases). The CDR3 has 14 amino acids. The V and J ends lost 3 bases and 3 bases respectively, with 10 bases between them. Per germline, CDR1 MDHEN and CDR2 SYDVKM. CDR3 DNA: TGTGCCAGCAGTTTCGGGAGTCTAACAGATACGCAGTATTTT. It yields the protein CASSFGSLTDTQYF.

In its sample, this clone was seen a few times. This sequence joins TRBV7-2 and TRBJ1-1, with D tentatively TRBD1 (6 bases). Germline CDR1 and CDR2: SGHTA and FQGNSA. This CDR3 is built from 18 residues. The germline V and J ends were trimmed by 0 bases and 1 base, with 18 bases remaining between them. CDR3 bases: TGTGCCAGCAGCTTAGCGCCCTGGAACAGGGCCTCGAACACTGAAGCTTTCTTT. Its translation is CASSLAPWNRASNTEAFF.

The chain carries TRBV5-1 and TRBJ2-7; 12 bases match TRBD2. Looked up from germline, CDR1 is SGHRS and CDR2 is YFSETQ. Trimming at V came to 0 bases and at J to 4 bases, leaving 14 bases not matched to a gene. The CDR3 sequence is 19 residues long. CDR3 coding DNA: TGCGCCAGCAGCTTGGCTTCTAGCGGGAGGGCCTCCGCAATATACGAGCAGTACTTC. Translation: CASSLASSGRASAIYEQYF.

The chain has TRBV20-1 and TRBJ2-5; TRBD1 might be the D (6 bases). This CDR3 contains 11 residues. Germline V gives CDR1 DFQATT, CDR2 SNEGSKA (reference sequence). The CDR3 loop reads CTGQIQETQYF. In nucleotides, the CDR3 is TGCACTGGACAGATACAAGAGACCCAGTACTTC.

This chain uses TRBV6-2 or TRBV6-3 with TRBJ2-7; 14 bases are a match to TRBD2. Trimming cost V 2 bases and J 3 bases; bases outside gene matches: 15. The CDR3 spans 20 residues. Germline V gene data show CDR1 as MNHEY and CDR2 as SVGEGT. CDR3 protein: CASSYKAQGGLAGGDYEQYF. The DNA of the CDR3 is TGTGCCAGCAGTTACAAGGCACAGGGAGGACTAGCGGGAGGAGACTACGAGCAGTACTTC.